One sample yielded the 22 T cell receptor beta chains listed below, sequenced in a study of shared clonotypes between healthy human individuals. Positively selected for CCR7, the CD45RO-negative cells used as naive CD8 cells excluded terminally differentiated effector memory CD45RA+ cells. Method: immunoSEQ multiplex PCR; TCRdb's copy keeps in-frame clones and lacks some. The sample includes about 610,000 clones, about 96% of them seen just once. Sequencing was carried out using naive CD8+ T cells sorted from blood. The receptors derive from a woman aged 30 to 39 in good health.

This clone was recorded only once. V usage is TRBV27 and J usage is TRBJ2-1; weak D call: TRBD1 (5 bases). V lost 11 bases, J lost 9 bases, and 20 bases lay in between. This CDR3 region has 13 residues. Germline CDR1 reads MNHEY; CDR2 reads SMNVEV (reference sequence). The chain's CDR3 is CAARQGMTSEQFF. The CDR3 DNA reads TGTGCCGCCCGGCAGGGAATGACATCTGAGCAGTTCTTC.

The V call is TRBV27, the J call TRBJ2-7; D is undetermined. The CDR3 runs 12 residues. The V end lost 6 bases, the J end lost 6 bases, and 12 bases lay between the germline ends. Germline V gives CDR1 MNHEY, CDR2 SMNVEV (reference sequence). The CDR3: CASSSLGLEQYF. In DNA form, the CDR3 reads TGTGCCAGCAGCTCCCTGGGCCTCGAGCAGTACTTC.

This CDR3 reads CASSEMGTGGHGYGYTF. CDR3 coding DNA: TGTGCCAGCAGTGAAATGGGGACGGGGGGGCACGGCTATGGCTACACCTTC. The chain has TRBV6-1 and TRBJ1-2; a weak D match, TRBD1 (6 bases). Deletions cut 2 bases from V and 4 bases from J, with 20 bases between. Germline-derived CDR1 and CDR2 are MNHNS and SASEGT. CDR3 size: 17 residues.

V usage is TRBV5-4 and J usage is TRBJ1-2; D is ambiguous. Germline CDR1 is SGHNT and CDR2 is YYREEE (reference sequence). V lost 4 bases, J lost 6 bases, and 19 bases lay in between. CDR3 length equals 15 residues. The CDR3 spells CASSTQEWGNNGYTF. For the CDR3, the DNA is TGTGCCAGCAGCACCCAGGAGTGGGGAAACAATGGCTACACCTTC.

The chain couples TRBV27 to TRBJ1-1; D not certain. This CDR3 region has 12 residues. The V and J ends lost 1 base and 8 bases respectively, with 8 bases between them. Germline V CDR1 and CDR2: MNHEY, SMNVEV (reference sequence). The CDR3 coding sequence is TGTGCCAGCAGTTTATTACGAGGAGAAGCTTTCTTT. Amino acids: CASSLLRGEAFF.

The gene calls are TRBV29-1 and TRBJ2-7, with no clear D. The length of the CDR3 is 12 residues. V lost 1 base and J 6 bases, leaving 10 bases between the germline ends. Germline V gene data show CDR1 as SQVTM and CDR2 as ANQGSEA. The CDR3 region is CSVEGAGREQYF. The CDR3 DNA follows: TGCAGCGTTGAAGGGGCTGGGCGCGAGCAGTACTTC.

The V and J genes are TRBV28 and TRBJ2-2; D remains ambiguous. V was pared by 6 bases and J by 4 bases, with 6 bases between. There are 12 residues in the CDR3. From germline, CDR1 is MDHEN and CDR2 SYDVKM. In DNA form, the CDR3 reads TGTGCCAGCAGCCCAGGCACCGGGGAGCTGTTTTTT. It encodes CASSPGTGELFF. The full variable domain, completed using reference TRBV28 and TRBJ2-2, is DVKVTQSSRYLVKRTGEKVFLECVQDMDHENMFWYRQDPGLGLRLIYFSYDVKMKEKGDIPEGYSVSREKKERFSLILESASTNQTSMYLCASSPGTGELFFGEGSRLTVL.

The chain joins TRBV6-1 to TRBJ1-2, with D uncertain. The V end was cut by 6 bases, the J end by 3 bases, with 8 bases between. This CDR3 is 12 amino acids long. Looked up from germline, CDR1 is MNHNS and CDR2 is SASEGT. The CDR3 sequence is CASRATYYGYTF. CDR3 bases: TGTGCCAGCAGGGCTACCTACTATGGCTACACCTTC.

The chain combines TRBV2 with TRBJ2-5; 14 bases agree with TRBD2. After removal of 6 bases from V and 6 bases from J, the junction contained 6 bases not matched to a gene. This CDR3 is 15 amino acids long. Germline CDR1 and CDR2: SNHLY and FYNNEI. DNA for the CDR3: TGTGCCAGCAGGGGGACTAGCGGGAGTCGGAAGACCCAGTACTTC. Translation: CASRGTSGSRKTQYF.

This sequence joins TRBV27 and TRBJ2-5, with no clear D. Germline CDR1 is MNHEY and CDR2 is SMNVEV (reference sequence). The CDR3 has 12 residues. V was pared by 7 bases and J by 0 bases, with 6 bases between. In nucleotides, the CDR3 is TGTGCCAGCAAAGGGTACCAAGAGACCCAGTACTTC. It encodes CASKGYQETQYF.

The chain employs TRBV7-9 and TRBJ1-4; D call uncertain. This CDR3 has 15 residues. Germline V lookup: CDR1 SEHNR, CDR2 FQNEAQ (reference sequence). Trimming stripped 3 bases from V and 2 bases from J, with 10 bases between. The CDR3 loop is CASSFEGSTNEKLFF. The CDR3 nucleotides are TGTGCCAGCAGCTTTGAAGGGAGTACTAATGAAAAACTGTTTTTT.

This chain joins TRBV14 and TRBJ1-2, with D tentatively TRBD1 (5 bases). The germline V and J ends were trimmed by 0 bases and 4 bases, with 9 bases remaining between them. Germline CDR1 reads SGHDN; CDR2 reads FVKESK. This CDR3 is 14 amino acids long. As DNA, the CDR3 is TGTGCCAGCAGCCAAGATCCTGGGGGCTATGGCTACACCTTC. Its protein is CASSQDPGGYGYTF.

This chain connects TRBV15 to TRBJ2-1; 9 bases fit TRBD2. Germline values: CDR1 LNHNV, CDR2 YYDKDF (reference sequence). The CDR3 length is 15 residues. Trimming took 4 bases from V and 5 from J; bases not matched to a gene: 6. The CDR3 DNA sequence: TGTGCCACCAGCAAACTAGCGGGCCAGCACAATGAGCAGTTCTTC. This sequence encodes CATSKLAGQHNEQFF.

This rearrangement joins TRBV4-1 to TRBJ1-2; 11 bases are shared with TRBD1. Germline V gene lookup returns CDR1 MGHRA and CDR2 YSYEKL. Germline trimming cut 3 bases from V and 4 bases from J; bases unmatched to any gene: 16. This CDR3 contains 19 residues. The CDR3 protein is CASSQGILDRGRNFYGYTF. The CDR3 DNA reads TGCGCCAGCAGCCAGGGAATATTGGACAGGGGGCGCAACTTCTATGGCTACACCTTC.

The J gene is TRBJ2-7, the V gene TRBV10-3; maybe TRBD1 (6 bases). The CDR3 totals 14 residues. The V gene's germline CDR1 is ENHRY and CDR2 SYGVKD. Between the trimmed V and J ends, which lost 6 bases and 4 bases, there was a span of 16 bases. This CDR3 reads CAIRVDRRPYEQYF. The CDR3 DNA reads as TGTGCCATCAGGGTTGACAGGCGTCCTTACGAGCAGTACTTC.

The V and J genes are TRBV30 and TRBJ1-1, with D hard to call. V lost 0 bases and J lost 1, with 6 bases in between. Germline V CDR1 and CDR2: GTSNPN, SVGIG (reference sequence). The CDR3 is made up of 13 amino acids. The CDR3 sequence is CAWSVLRNTEAFF. The CDR3 coding sequence is TGTGCCTGGAGTGTACTGAGGAACACTGAAGCTTTCTTT. Complete variable domain (other parts from reference TRBV30 and TRBJ1-1): SQTIHQWPATLVQPVGSPLSLECTVEGTSNPNLYWYRQAAGRGLQLLFYSVGIGQISSEVPQNLSASRPQDRQFILSSKKLLLSDSGFYLCAWSVLRNTEAFFGQGTRLTVV.

This rearrangement joins TRBV19 to TRBJ1-5, with D hard to call. The CDR3 consists of 14 residues. V was shortened by 3 bases and J by 6 bases, with 12 bases between the two germline ends. Per germline, CDR1 LNHDA and CDR2 SQIVND (reference sequence). The CDR3 bases are TGTGCCAGTAGTATGAGCAGCGGACCTCAGCCCCAGCATTTT. Its translation: CASSMSSGPQPQHF.

Only one count was recorded for this clone. The chain joins TRBV5-1 to TRBJ2-7; 13 bases align to TRBD2. V lost 3 bases and J lost 0; bases outside the gene matches: 9. The germline V gene encodes CDR1 SGHRS and CDR2 YFSETQ. This CDR3 region has 18 residues. The CDR3 nucleotides are TGCGCCAGCAGCTCCGGGACTAGCGGGAACCCCCTCTCCTACGAGCAGTACTTC. Protein product: CASSSGTSGNPLSYEQYF. Filled out from reference TRBV5-1 and TRBJ2-7, the complete variable domain reads KAGVTQTPRYLIKTRGQQVTLSCSPISGHRSVSWYQQTPGQGLQFLFEYFSETQRNKGNFPGRFSGRQFSNSRSEMNVSTLELGDSALYLCASSSGTSGNPLSYEQYFGPGTRLTVT.

V usage is TRBV13 and J usage is TRBJ2-6; tentative D call: TRBD1 (6 bases). The CDR3 is 14 amino acids. CDR1 is PRHDT and CDR2 is FYEKMQ in the germline V gene (reference sequence). The V gene lost 3 bases and the J gene lost 3 bases, with 6 bases spanning the gap. CDR3 in DNA: TGTGCCAGCAGCTTCAGGGGTGGGGCCAACGTCCTGACTTTC. This sequence encodes CASSFRGGANVLTF. The entire variable domain, with the rest obtained from reference TRBV13 and TRBJ2-6, is as follows: AAGVIQSPRHLIKEKRETATLKCYPIPRHDTVYWYQQGPGQDPQFLISFYEKMQSDKGSIPDRFSAQQFSDYHSELNMSSLELGDSALYFCASSFRGGANVLTFGAGSRLTVL.

Only one count was recorded for this clone. V is TRBV6-6 and J is TRBJ1-1; D unresolved. Trimming removed 6 bases at V and 3 bases at J, with 11 bases between. Germline values: CDR1 MNHNY, CDR2 SVGAGI (reference sequence). CDR3 length: 13 amino acids. CDR3 in DNA: TGTGCCAGCAGAGGGATTTGGGACACTGAAGCTTTCTTT. This sequence encodes CASRGIWDTEAFF.

CDR3 amino acids: CASSQLTGNAEAFF. In DNA form, the CDR3 reads TGCGCCAGCAGCCAACTAACAGGTAACGCTGAAGCTTTCTTT. The chain has TRBV4-1 and TRBJ1-1, with TRBD1 as a possible D gene (5 bases). CDR1 and CDR2 from the germline V gene are MGHRA and YSYEKL. CDR3 size: 14 residues. The V end was cut by 2 bases, the J end by 6 bases, with 13 bases between.

This chain uses TRBV28 with TRBJ2-7; 7 positions match TRBD1. CDR1 MDHEN and CDR2 SYDVKM come from the germline V gene. V trimming: 3 bases; J trimming: 3 bases; junction bases outside the gene matches: 5. This CDR3 has 14 residues. In nucleotides, the CDR3 is TGTGCCAGCAGTTTGGGACAGTTTCTCTACGAGCAGTACTTC. This encodes CASSLGQFLYEQYF.